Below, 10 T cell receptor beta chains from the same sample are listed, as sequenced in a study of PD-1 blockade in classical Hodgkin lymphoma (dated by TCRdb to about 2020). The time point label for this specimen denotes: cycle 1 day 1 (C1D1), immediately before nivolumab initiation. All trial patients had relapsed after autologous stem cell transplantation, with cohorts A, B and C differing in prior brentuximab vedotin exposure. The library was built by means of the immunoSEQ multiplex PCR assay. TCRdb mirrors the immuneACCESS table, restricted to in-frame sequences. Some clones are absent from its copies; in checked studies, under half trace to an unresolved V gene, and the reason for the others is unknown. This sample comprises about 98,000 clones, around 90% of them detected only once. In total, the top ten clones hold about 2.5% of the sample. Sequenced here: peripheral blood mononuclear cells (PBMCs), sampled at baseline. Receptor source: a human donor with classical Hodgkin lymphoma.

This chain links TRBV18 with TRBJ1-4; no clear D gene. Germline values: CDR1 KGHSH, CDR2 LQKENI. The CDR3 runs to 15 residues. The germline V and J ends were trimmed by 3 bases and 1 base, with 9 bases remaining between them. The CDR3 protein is CASSPDLITNEKLFF. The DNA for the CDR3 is TGTGCCAGCTCACCTGACCTGATAACTAATGAAAAACTGTTTTTT.

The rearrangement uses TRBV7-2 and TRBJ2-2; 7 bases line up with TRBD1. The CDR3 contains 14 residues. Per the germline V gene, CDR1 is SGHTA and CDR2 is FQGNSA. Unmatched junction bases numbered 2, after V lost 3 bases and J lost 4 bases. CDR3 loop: CASSFNRGTGELFF. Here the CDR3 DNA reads TGTGCCAGCAGCTTCAACAGGGGCACCGGGGAGCTGTTTTTT.

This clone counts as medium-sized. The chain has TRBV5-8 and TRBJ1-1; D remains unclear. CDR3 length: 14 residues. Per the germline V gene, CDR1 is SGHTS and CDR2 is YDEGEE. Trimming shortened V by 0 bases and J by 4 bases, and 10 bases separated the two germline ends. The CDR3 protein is CASSLAEGGTEAFF. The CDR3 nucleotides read TGTGCCAGCAGCTTGGCGGAAGGCGGCACTGAAGCTTTCTTT.

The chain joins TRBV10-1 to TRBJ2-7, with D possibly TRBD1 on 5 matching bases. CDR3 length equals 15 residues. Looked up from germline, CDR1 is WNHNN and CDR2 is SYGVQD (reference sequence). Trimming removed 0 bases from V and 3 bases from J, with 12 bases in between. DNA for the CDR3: TGCGCCAGCAGTGAGTCGGAAGGGGCGTACTACGAGCAGTACTTC. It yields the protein CASSESEGAYYEQYF.

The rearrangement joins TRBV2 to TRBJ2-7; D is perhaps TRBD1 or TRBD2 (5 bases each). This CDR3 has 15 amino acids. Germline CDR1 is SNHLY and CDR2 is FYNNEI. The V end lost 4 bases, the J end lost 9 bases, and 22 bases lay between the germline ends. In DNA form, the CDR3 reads TGTGCCAGCAGTGCAGTGACGGGACCGACTCACGTGCAGTACTTC. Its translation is CASSAVTGPTHVQYF. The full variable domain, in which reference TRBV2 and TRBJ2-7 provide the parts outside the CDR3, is EPEVTQTPSHQVTQMGQEVILRCVPISNHLYFYWYRQILGQKVEFLVSFYNNEISEKSEIFDDQFSVERPDGSNFTLKIRSTKLEDSAMYFCASSAVTGPTHVQYFGPGTRLTVT.

The CDR3 here is CASSLVQGAWEKLFF. CDR3 nucleotide sequence: TGTGCCAGCAGTTTGGTTCAGGGGGCTTGGGAAAAACTGTTTTTT. The chain carries TRBV27 and TRBJ1-4; 8 nucleotides line up with TRBD1. J lost 8 bases, V lost 3 bases, and 8 bases had no gene match. CDR3 length: 15 residues. CDR1 and CDR2 (germline): MNHEY, SMNVEV (reference sequence).

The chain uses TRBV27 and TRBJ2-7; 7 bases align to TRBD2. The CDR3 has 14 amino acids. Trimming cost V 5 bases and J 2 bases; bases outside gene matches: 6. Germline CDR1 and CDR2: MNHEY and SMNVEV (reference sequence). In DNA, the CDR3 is TGTGCCAGCAGTCCCCTAGGGACTACCTACGAGCAGTACTTC. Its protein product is CASSPLGTTYEQYF.

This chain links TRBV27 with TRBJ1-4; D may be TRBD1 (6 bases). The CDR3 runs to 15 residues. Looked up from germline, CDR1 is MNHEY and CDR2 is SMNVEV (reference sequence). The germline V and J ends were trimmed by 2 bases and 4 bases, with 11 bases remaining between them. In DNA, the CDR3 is TGTGCCAGCAGTTTAAGATGGACAGTTAATGAAAAACTGTTTTTT. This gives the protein CASSLRWTVNEKLFF.

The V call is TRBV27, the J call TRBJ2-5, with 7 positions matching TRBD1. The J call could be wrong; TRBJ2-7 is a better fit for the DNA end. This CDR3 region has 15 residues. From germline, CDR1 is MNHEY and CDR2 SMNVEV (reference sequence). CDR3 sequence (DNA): TGTGCCAGCAGTTTCACGGCAGGGGGTAGGTACGAGCAGTACTTC. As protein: CASSFTAGGRYEQYF.

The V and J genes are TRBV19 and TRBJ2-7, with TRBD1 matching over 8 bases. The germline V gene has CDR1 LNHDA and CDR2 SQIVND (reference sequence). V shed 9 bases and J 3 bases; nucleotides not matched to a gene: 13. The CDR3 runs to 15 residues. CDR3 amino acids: CASRQGPPPNYEQYF. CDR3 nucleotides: TGTGCCAGCCGACAGGGGCCCCCCCCAAACTACGAGCAGTACTTC.